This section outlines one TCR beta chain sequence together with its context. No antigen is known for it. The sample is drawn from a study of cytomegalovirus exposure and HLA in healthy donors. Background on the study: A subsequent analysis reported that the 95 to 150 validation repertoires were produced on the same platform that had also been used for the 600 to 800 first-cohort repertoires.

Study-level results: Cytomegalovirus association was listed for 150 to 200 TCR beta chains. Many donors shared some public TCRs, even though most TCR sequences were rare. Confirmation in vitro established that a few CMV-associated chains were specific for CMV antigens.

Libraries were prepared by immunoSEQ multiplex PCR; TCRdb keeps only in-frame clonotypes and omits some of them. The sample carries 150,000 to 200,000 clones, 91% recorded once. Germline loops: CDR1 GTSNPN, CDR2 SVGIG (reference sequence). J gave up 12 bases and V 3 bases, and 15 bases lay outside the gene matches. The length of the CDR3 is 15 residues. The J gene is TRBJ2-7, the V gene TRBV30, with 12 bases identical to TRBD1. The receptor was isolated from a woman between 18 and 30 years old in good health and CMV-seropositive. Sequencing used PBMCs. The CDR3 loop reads CAWSHAGTGGPQSYF. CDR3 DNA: TGTGCCTGGAGCCACGCCGGGACAGGGGGCCCTCAGTCGTACTTC.